These 14 T cell receptor beta chains were all obtained from the same sample, sequenced in a study of blood T cell repertoires in COVID-19. The repertoire was sequenced with immunoSEQ multiplex PCR; TCRdb's copy has only in-frame clones and lacks some. The sample contains some 53,000 clones, 70% to 90% of which appear only once. The sequenced sample consisted of peripheral blood. These receptors were obtained from a man aged 65 to 85 with acute or convalescent COVID-19.

This clone is a singleton in its sample. The rearrangement links TRBV4-3 to TRBJ1-1, with D unresolved. Trimming took off 0 bases at V and 0 bases at J, with 14 bases between the two ends. This CDR3 has 17 amino acids. Germline V gene lookup returns CDR1 LGHNA and CDR2 YSLEER. The CDR3 DNA sequence: TGCGCCAGCAGCCAAGAACCTAGGCATTACATGAACACTGAAGCTTTCTTT. It codes for CASSQEPRHYMNTEAFF.

This clone was detected a few times. The gene calls are TRBV5-1 and TRBJ1-2; D not resolved. Germline values: CDR1 SGHRS, CDR2 YFSETQ. Trimming stripped 0 bases from V and 1 base from J, with 10 bases between. The CDR3 runs 15 residues. CDR3 coding DNA: TGCGCCAGCAGCTTGGGCCCCCGGGGTAACTATGGCTACACCTTC. Translated: CASSLGPRGNYGYTF.

As regards this clone: An end of the junction differs from the germline gene, which may be a read error. This chain links TRBV2 with TRBJ2-5; D is unresolved. The CDR3 spans 10 residues. CDR1 is SNHLY and CDR2 is FYNNEI in the germline V gene. This CDR3 reads CASSEETQYF. CDR3 DNA: TGTGCCAGCAGCGAAGAGACCCAGTACTTC.

J is TRBJ1-4 and V is TRBV5-4; D unresolved. The CDR3 covers 14 residues. CDR1 is SGHNT and CDR2 is YYREEE in the germline V gene (reference sequence). Trimming took off 0 bases at V and 0 bases at J, with 3 bases between the two ends. The CDR3 reads CASSLDTTNEKLFF. For the CDR3, the DNA is TGTGCCAGCAGCTTGGATACAACTAATGAAAAACTGTTTTTT.

The chain uses TRBV4-3 and TRBJ1-3; the D is unclear. Germline assignment: CDR1 LGHNA and CDR2 YSLEER. The CDR3 runs 13 residues. V lost 1 base and J lost 10, with 11 bases in between. In DNA form, the CDR3 reads TGCGCCAGCAGCCAAGGCGAGCGAGGGACCATATATTTT. It specifies CASSQGERGTIYF.

The rearrangement links TRBV6-2 or TRBV6-3 to TRBJ1-1, with D possibly being TRBD1 (5 bases). Germline V gene data show CDR1 as MNHEY and CDR2 as SVGEGT. The V gene lost 5 bases and the J gene lost 1 base, with 14 bases spanning the gap. The CDR3 spans 15 residues. CDR3 region: CASSDLGGTNTEAFF. CDR3 DNA sequence: TGTGCCAGCAGTGACTTGGGCGGGACGAACACTGAAGCTTTCTTT.

V gene TRBV12-3 or TRBV12-4 combines with J gene TRBJ1-5, with D unresolved. This CDR3 comprises 12 residues. Trimming pared 7 bases from V and 2 bases from J, leaving 6 bases between. The CDR3 DNA reads as TGTGCCAGCACCGTTGGCAATCAGCCCCAGCATTTT. Protein product: CASTVGNQPQHF.

The chain combines TRBV14 with TRBJ2-3; 7 nucleotides align to TRBD2. J lost 5 bases, V lost 2 bases, and 13 bases had no gene match. The CDR3 is 17 residues long. CDR1 SGHDN and CDR2 FVKESK come from the germline V gene. The DNA of the CDR3 is TGTGCCAGCAGCCAAATGAACGGGGGGTTCCACCGAGATACGCAGTATTTT. Encoded protein: CASSQMNGGFHRDTQYF.

The gene calls are TRBV6-6 and TRBJ1-3; D unclear. This CDR3 spans 14 amino acids. Germline V CDR1 and CDR2: MNHNY, SVGAGI (reference sequence). Between the trimmed V and J ends, which lost 6 bases and 4 bases, there was a span of 13 bases. CDR3: CASRQRLEGNTIYF. CDR3 DNA sequence: TGTGCCAGCAGACAGCGGTTGGAAGGAAACACCATATATTTT.

This sequence joins TRBV11-2 and TRBJ2-7; tentative D call: TRBD2 (6 bases). Germline CDR1 reads SGHAT; CDR2 reads FQNNGV. The CDR3 is 13 amino acids. V was pared by 1 base and J by 9 bases, with 13 bases between. CDR3 DNA: TGTGCCAGCAGCTTAGGGACTAACCTGGGGCAGTACGTC. It yields the protein CASSLGTNLGQYV.

The chain uses TRBV4-3 and TRBJ1-5; D uncertain. The V and J ends lost 6 bases and 2 bases respectively, with 14 bases between them. This CDR3 region has 15 residues. From germline, CDR1 is LGHNA and CDR2 YSLEER. CDR3 protein: CASSRRAGGNQPQHF. In DNA form, the CDR3 reads TGCGCCAGCAGTCGAAGGGCGGGTGGCAATCAGCCCCAGCATTTT.

The chain has TRBV7-9 and TRBJ1-5, with a weak D call TRBD1 (5 bases). Germline values: CDR1 SEHNR, CDR2 FQNEAQ (reference sequence). V gave up 0 bases and J gave up 7 bases, with 13 bases separating them. The CDR3 is 15 amino acids. The CDR3 bases are TGTGCCAGCAGCTTAGCGTCGTCAGGGAACCAGCCCCAGCATTTT. Translating it yields CASSLASSGNQPQHF.

The chain employs TRBV30 and TRBJ1-6; D is unclear. With 3 bases removed from V and 9 bases from J, the gap between germline ends came to 6 bases. This CDR3 region has 11 residues. The germline V gene has CDR1 GTSNPN and CDR2 SVGIG (reference sequence). This chain's CDR3 is CAWRTGSPLHF. The DNA for the CDR3 is TGTGCCTGGAGAACGGGTTCACCCCTCCACTTT. Full variable domain (outside the CDR3, taken from reference TRBV30 and TRBJ1-6): SQTIHQWPATLVQPVGSPLSLECTVEGTSNPNLYWYRQAAGRGLQLLFYSVGIGQISSEVPQNLSASRPQDRQFILSSKKLLLSDSGFYLCAWRTGSPLHFGNGTRLTVT.

The chain recombines TRBV4-3 with TRBJ1-2; tentative D call: TRBD1 (5 bases). This CDR3 region has 16 residues. V lost 3 bases, J lost 4 bases, and 18 bases lay in between. Germline lookup yields CDR1 LGHNA and CDR2 YSLEER. The CDR3 region has the DNA TGCGCCAGCAGCCAGATATCGGGGACTATCGGCTATGGCTACACCTTC. This gives the protein CASSQISGTIGYGYTF.